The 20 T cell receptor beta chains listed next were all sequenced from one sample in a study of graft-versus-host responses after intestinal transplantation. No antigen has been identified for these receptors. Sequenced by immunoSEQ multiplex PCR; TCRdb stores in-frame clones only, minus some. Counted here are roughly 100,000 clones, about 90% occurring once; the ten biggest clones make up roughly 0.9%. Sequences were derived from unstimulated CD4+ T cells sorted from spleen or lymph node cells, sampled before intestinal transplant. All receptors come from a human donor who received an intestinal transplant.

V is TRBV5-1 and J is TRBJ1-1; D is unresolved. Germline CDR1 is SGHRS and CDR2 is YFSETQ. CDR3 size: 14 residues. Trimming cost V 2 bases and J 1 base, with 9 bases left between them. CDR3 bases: TGCGCCAGCAGCTTAGGGCTGGGGAACACTGAAGCTTTCTTT. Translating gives CASSLGLGNTEAFF. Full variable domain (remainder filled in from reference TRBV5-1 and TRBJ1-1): KAGVTQTPRYLIKTRGQQVTLSCSPISGHRSVSWYQQTPGQGLQFLFEYFSETQRNKGNFPGRFSGRQFSNSRSEMNVSTLELGDSALYLCASSLGLGNTEAFFGQGTRLTVV.

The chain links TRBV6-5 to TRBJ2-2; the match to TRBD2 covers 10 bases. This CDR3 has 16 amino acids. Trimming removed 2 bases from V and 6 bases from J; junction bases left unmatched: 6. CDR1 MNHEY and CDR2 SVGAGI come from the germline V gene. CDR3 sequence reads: CASSYRISGGPGELFF. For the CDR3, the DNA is TGTGCCAGCAGTTACCGGATTAGCGGGGGGCCCGGGGAGCTGTTTTTT.

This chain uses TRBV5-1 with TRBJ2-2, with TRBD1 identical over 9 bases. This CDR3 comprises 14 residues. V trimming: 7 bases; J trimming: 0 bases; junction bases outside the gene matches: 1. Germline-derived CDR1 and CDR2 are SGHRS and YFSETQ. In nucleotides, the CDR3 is TGCGCCAGCCGGGACAGGGCGAACACCGGGGAGCTGTTTTTT. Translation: CASRDRANTGELFF.

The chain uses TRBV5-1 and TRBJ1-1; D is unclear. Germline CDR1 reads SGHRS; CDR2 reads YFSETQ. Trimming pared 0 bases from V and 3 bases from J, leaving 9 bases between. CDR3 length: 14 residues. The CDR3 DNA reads TGCGCCAGCAGCTTGGGTCACGGGGACACTGAAGCTTTCTTT. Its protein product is CASSLGHGDTEAFF.

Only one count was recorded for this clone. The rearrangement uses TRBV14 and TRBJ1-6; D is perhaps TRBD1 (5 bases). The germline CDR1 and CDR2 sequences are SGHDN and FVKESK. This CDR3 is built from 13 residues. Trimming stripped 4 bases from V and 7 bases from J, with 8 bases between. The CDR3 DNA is TGTGCCAGCAGCCGGGACCTAAATTCACCCCTCCACTTT. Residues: CASSRDLNSPLHF.

CDR3 coding DNA: TGTGCCAGCACCCCGGGAGGGCCCTCCTACGAGCAGTACTTC. Its protein is CASTPGGPSYEQYF. The chain is built from TRBV9 and TRBJ2-7; 8 positions agree with TRBD2. CDR1 and CDR2 (germline): SGDLS, YYNGEE. V lost 6 bases and J lost 0; bases outside the gene matches: 5. The CDR3 length is 14 residues.

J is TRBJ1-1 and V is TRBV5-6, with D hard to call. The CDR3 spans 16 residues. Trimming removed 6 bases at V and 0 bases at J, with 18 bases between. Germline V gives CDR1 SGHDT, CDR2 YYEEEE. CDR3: CASTGTASHLNTEAFF. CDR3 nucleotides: TGTGCCAGCACCGGAACGGCCTCCCACCTGAACACTGAAGCTTTCTTT.

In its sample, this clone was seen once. CDR3 nucleotides: TGTGCCAGCAGTGAATGGAATAGACTAGCGGGGTTAGTTCAAAGGTACGAGCAGTACTTC. Translating it yields CASSEWNRLAGLVQRYEQYF. V is TRBV2 and J is TRBJ2-7; 11 nucleotides agree with TRBD2. The CDR3 totals 20 residues. The germline V gene encodes CDR1 SNHLY and CDR2 FYNNEI. J lost 4 bases, V lost 2 bases, and 19 bases had no gene match.

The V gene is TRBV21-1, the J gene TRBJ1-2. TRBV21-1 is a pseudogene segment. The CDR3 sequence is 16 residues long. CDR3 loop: CASSKEGPATLYGYTF. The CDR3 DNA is TGTGCCAGCAGCAAAGAAGGGCCAGCTACCCTCTATGGCTACACCTTC.

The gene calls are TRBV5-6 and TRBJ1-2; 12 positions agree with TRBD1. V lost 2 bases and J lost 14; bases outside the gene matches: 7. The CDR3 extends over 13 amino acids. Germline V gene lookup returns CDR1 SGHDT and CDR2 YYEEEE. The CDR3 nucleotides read TGTGCCAGCAGCTTCCTGGGACAGGGGGCCGGGACCTTC. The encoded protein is CASSFLGQGAGTF.

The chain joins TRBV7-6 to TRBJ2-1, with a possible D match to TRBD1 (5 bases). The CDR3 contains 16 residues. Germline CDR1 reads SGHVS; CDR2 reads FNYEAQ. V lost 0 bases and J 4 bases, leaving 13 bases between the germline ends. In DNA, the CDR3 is TGTGCCAGCAGCTTAGCTGCCCAGGGTATTTACAATGAGCAGTTCTTC. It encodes CASSLAAQGIYNEQFF.

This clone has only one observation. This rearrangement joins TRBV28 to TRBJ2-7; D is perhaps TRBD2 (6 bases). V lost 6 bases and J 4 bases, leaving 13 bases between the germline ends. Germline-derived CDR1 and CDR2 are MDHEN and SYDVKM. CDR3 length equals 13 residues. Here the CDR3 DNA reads TGTGCCAGCAGCCCGACCGGAGGGTACGAGCAGTACTTC. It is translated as CASSPTGGYEQYF.

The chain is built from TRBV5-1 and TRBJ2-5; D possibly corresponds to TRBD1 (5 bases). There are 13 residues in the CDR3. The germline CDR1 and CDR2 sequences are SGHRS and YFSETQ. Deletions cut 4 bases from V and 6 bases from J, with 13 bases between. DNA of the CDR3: TGCGCCAGCAGCAGGGGTCTCGGAAAGACCCAGTACTTC. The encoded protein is CASSRGLGKTQYF.

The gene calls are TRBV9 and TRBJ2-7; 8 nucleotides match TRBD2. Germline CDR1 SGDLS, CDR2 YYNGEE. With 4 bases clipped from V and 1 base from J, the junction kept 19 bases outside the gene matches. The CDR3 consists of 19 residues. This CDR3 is CASSPVSLIATSESYEQYF. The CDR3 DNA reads TGTGCCAGCAGCCCAGTCTCCCTTATTGCGACTAGCGAATCCTACGAGCAGTACTTC.

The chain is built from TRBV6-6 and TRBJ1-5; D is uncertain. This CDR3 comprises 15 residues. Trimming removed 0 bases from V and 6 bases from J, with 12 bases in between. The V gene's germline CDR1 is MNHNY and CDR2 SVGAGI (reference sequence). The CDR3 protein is CASSYSRNWVQPQHF. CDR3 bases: TGTGCCAGCAGTTACTCAAGGAATTGGGTTCAGCCCCAGCATTTT.

CDR3 in amino acids: CASSSLAGGSGGEQYF. In nucleotides, the CDR3 is TGTGCCAGCAGTTCCCTAGCGGGAGGCTCAGGTGGCGAGCAGTACTTC. The chain joins TRBV6-5 to TRBJ2-7, with 11 bases lining up with TRBD2. CDR3 length: 16 residues. CDR1 is MNHEY and CDR2 is SVGAGI in the germline V gene. The V gene end was trimmed by 4 bases and the J gene end by 6 bases; junction bases not matched to a gene: 11.

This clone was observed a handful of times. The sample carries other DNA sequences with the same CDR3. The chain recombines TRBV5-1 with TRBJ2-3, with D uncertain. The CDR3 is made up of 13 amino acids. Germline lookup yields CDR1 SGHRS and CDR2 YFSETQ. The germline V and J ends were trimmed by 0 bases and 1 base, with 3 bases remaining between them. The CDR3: CASSLGGTDTQYF. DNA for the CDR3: TGCGCCAGCAGCTTGGGGGGCACAGATACGCAGTATTTT.

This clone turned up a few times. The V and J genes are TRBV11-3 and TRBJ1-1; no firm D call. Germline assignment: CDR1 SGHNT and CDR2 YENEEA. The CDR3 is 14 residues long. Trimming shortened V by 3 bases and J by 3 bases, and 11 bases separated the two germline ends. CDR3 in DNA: TGTGCCAGCAGCTTGGTTTCGAAGTACACTGAAGCTTTCTTT. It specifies CASSLVSKYTEAFF. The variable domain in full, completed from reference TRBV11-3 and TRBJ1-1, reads EAGVVQSPRYKIIEKKQPVAFWCNPISGHNTLYWYLQNLGQGPELLIRYENEEAVDDSQLPKDRFSAERLKGVDSTLKIQPAELGDSAVYLCASSLVSKYTEAFFGQGTRLTVV.

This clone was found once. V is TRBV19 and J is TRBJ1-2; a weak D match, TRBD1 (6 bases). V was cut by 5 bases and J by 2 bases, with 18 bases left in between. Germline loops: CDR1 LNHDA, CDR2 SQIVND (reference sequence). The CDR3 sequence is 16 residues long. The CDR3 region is CASSAGGQSLNYGYTF. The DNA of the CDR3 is TGTGCCAGTAGTGCCGGAGGACAGTCTTTAAACTATGGCTACACCTTC. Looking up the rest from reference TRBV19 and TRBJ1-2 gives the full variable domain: DGGITQSPKYLFRKEGQNVTLSCEQNLNHDAMYWYRQDPGQGLRLIYYSQIVNDFQKGDIAEGYSVSREKKESFPLTVTSAQKNPTAFYLCASSAGGQSLNYGYTFGSGTRLTVV.

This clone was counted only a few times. CDR3: CASSSGQGGVGTEAFF. The CDR3 region has the DNA TGCGCCAGCAGCAGTGGACAGGGAGGTGTTGGCACTGAAGCTTTCTTT. This rearrangement joins TRBV5-1 to TRBJ1-1, with TRBD1 matching over 8 bases. Per germline, CDR1 SGHRS and CDR2 YFSETQ. The CDR3 runs 16 residues. V gave up 4 bases and J gave up 4 bases; unmatched junction bases: 12.